Sequencing of this TCR beta chain was carried out in a study of read filtering for tumor transcriptome and immune sequencing. Study-wide background: Among patients, some 17 were male and approximately 15 female, aged about 40 to 90 (mean about 69). By R-ISS, stages I, II and III held about 8, 17 and 7 patients.

Trimming left V 8 bases short and J 2 bases short, with 17 bases between. The CDR3 sequence is 14 residues long. Germline values: CDR1 SQVTM, CDR2 ANQGSEA. This clonotype has at least ten counts. Its antigen is still unknown. This library used 300 to 450 ng RNA and molecular barcoded adaptors spanning alpha/delta and beta/gamma chains. From the reads, TCRdb called clonotypes with MiXCR, one entry per CDR3 protein. The table lists 65,000 or so distinct CDR3 sequences, roughly a fifth of them singletons. Overall study results and limits: Even smaller IR-seq throughput identified most shared clonotypes. The CD138-negative fraction was mixed bone marrow immune cells, not pure T cells.

The J gene is TRBJ2-3, the V gene TRBV29-1; D call uncertain. The receptor's source is a donor at least 40 years old with multiple myeloma. What was sequenced was a population of CD138-negative cells sorted from bone marrow. The CDR3 here is CSFLGSYDTDTQYF. CDR3 DNA sequence: TGCAGCTTTTTGGGCAGTTACGACACAGATACGCAGTATTTT.